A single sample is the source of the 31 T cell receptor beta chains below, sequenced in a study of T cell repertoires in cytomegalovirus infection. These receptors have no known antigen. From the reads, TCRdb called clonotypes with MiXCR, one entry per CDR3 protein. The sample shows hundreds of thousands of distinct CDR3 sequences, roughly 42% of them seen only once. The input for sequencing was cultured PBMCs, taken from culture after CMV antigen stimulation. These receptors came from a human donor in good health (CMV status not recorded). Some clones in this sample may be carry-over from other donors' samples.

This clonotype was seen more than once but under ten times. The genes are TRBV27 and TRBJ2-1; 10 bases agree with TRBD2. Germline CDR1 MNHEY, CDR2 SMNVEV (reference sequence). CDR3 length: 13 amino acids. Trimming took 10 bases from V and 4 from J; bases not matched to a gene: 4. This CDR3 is CATGLAEYNEQFF. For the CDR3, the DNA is TGTGCCACCGGACTAGCGGAATACAATGAGCAGTTCTTC.

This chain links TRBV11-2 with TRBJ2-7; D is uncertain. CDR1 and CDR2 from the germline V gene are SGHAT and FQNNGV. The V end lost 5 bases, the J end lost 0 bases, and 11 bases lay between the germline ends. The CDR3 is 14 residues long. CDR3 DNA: TGTGCCAGCAGCAACAAACAGAGCTCCTACGAGCAGTACTTC. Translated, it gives CASSNKQSSYEQYF.

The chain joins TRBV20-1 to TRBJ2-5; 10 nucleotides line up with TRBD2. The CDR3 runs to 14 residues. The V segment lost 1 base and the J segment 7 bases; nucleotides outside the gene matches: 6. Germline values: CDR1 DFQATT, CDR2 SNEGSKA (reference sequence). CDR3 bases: TGCAGTGCTAGAGTTTCTAGCGGGAGTCGGACCCAGTACTTC. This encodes CSARVSSGSRTQYF.

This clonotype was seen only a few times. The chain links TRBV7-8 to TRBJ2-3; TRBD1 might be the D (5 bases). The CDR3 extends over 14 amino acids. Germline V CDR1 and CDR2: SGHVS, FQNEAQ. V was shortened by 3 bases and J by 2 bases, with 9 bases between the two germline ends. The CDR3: CASSFRQYTDTQYF. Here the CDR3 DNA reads TGTGCCAGCAGCTTTCGACAGTACACAGATACGCAGTATTTT.

The CDR3 reads CASSQDDWESYEQYF. The CDR3 region has the DNA TGCGCCAGCAGCCAAGATGACTGGGAGTCCTACGAGCAGTACTTC. This rearrangement joins TRBV4-1 to TRBJ2-7; D perhaps matches TRBD2 (5 bases). With 0 bases removed from V and 1 base from J, the gap between germline ends came to 10 bases. From germline, CDR1 is MGHRA and CDR2 YSYEKL. The CDR3 is made up of 15 amino acids.

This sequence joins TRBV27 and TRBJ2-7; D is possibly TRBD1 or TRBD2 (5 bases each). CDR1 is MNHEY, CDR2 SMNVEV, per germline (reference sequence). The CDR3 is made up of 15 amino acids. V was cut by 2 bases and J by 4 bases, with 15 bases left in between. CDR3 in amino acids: CASSLGAGPVYEQYF. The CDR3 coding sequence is TGTGCCAGCAGTTTAGGGGCGGGCCCTGTGTACGAGCAGTACTTC.

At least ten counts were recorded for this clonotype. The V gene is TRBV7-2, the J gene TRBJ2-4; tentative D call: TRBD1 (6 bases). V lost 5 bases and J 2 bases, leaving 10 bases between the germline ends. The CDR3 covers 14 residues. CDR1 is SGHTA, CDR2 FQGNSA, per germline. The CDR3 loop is CASSIQGTKNIQYF. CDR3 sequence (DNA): TGTGCCAGCAGCATACAGGGAACCAAAAACATTCAGTACTTC.

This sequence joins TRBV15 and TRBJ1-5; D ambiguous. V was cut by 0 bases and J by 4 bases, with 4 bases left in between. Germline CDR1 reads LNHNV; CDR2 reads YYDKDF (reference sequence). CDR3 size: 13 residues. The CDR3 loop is CATSRDRNQPQHF. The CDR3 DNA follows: TGTGCCACCAGCAGAGATAGGAATCAGCCCCAGCATTTT.

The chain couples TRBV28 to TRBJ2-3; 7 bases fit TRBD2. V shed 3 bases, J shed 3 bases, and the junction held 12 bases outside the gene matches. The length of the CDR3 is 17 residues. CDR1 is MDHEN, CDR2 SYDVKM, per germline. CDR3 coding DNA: TGTGCCAGCAGTTTCCCGCGTGAAAGGGGAGGGACAGATACGCAGTATTTT. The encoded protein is CASSFPRERGGTDTQYF.

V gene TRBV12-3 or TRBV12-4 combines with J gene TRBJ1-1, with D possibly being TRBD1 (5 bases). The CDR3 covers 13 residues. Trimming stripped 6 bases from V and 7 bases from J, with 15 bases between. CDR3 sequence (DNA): TGTGCCAGCAGCCGGGGGGGACGAGGTGAAGCTTTCTTT. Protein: CASSRGGRGEAFF.

The CDR3 bases are TGTGCCAGCAGGTCACCCCCGACCGGGGAGCTGTTTTTT. Its translation is CASRSPPTGELFF. The genes are TRBV6-2 or TRBV6-3 and TRBJ2-2; D call uncertain. V gave up 6 bases and J gave up 5 bases, with 10 bases separating them. Germline loops: CDR1 MNHEY, CDR2 SVGEGT. The CDR3 length is 13 residues.

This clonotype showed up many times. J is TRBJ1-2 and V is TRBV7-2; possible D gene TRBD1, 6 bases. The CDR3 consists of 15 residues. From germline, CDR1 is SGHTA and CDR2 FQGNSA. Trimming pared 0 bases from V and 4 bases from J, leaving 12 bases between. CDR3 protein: CASSLAGLGGYGYTF. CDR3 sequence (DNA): TGTGCCAGCAGCTTAGCGGGATTAGGGGGCTATGGCTACACCTTC.

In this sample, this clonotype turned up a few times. The CDR3 sequence is CASSRDRVLGIYGYTF. The CDR3 nucleotides read TGTGCCAGCAGCCGGGACAGGGTCTTGGGGATCTATGGCTACACCTTC. The chain couples TRBV7-2 to TRBJ1-2, with 9 nucleotides matching TRBD1. The germline gives CDR1 SGHTA, CDR2 FQGNSA. V gave up 5 bases and J gave up 4 bases; unmatched junction bases: 11. The CDR3 is 16 residues long.

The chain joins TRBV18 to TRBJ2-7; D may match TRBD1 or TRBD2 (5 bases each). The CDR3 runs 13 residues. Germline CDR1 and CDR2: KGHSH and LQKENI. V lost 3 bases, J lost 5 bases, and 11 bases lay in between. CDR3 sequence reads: CASSPSGPNEQYF. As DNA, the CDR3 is TGTGCCAGCTCACCGTCGGGACCGAACGAGCAGTACTTC.

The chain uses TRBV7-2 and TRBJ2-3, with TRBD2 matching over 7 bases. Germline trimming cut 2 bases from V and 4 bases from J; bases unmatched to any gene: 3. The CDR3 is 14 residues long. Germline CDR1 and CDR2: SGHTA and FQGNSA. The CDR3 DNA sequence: TGTGCCAGCAGCTTACTACTAGCGCCAGATACGCAGTATTTT. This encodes CASSLLLAPDTQYF.

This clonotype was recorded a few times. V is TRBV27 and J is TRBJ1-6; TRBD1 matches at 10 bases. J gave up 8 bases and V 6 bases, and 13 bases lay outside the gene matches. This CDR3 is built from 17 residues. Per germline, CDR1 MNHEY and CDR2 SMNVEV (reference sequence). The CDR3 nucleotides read TGTGCCAGCAGGTCGACAGGGGGCGGATTATGGGATTCACCCCTCCACTTT. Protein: CASRSTGGGLWDSPLHF.

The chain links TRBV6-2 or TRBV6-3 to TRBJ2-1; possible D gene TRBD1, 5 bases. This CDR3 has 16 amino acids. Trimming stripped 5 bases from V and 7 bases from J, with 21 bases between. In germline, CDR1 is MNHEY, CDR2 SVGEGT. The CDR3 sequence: CASSRFRVSVGNEQFF. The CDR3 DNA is TGTGCCAGCAGTCGATTCAGGGTGTCGGTTGGAAATGAGCAGTTCTTC.

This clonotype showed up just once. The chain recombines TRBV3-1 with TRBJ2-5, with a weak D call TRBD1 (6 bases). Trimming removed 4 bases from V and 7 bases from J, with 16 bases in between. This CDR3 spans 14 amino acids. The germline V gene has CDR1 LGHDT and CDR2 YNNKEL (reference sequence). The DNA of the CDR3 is TGTGCCAGCAGCCCCAGACAGGCGGGTTGGACCCAGTACTTC. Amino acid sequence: CASSPRQAGWTQYF.

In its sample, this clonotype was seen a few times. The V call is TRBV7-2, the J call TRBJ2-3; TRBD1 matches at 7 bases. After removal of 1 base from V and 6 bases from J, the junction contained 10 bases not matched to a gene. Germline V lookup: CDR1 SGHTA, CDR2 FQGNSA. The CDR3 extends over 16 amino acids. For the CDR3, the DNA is TGTGCCAGCAGCTTAGACCCCCATGCGGACAGGGATACGCAGTATTTT. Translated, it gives CASSLDPHADRDTQYF.

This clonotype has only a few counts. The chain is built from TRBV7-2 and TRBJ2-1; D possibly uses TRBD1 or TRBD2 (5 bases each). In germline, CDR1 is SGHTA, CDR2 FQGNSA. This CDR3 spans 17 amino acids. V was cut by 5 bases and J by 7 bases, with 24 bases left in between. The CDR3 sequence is CASSPHRGRTILNEQFF. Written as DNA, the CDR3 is TGTGCCAGCAGCCCTCATAGGGGACGCACGATTCTGAATGAGCAGTTCTTC.

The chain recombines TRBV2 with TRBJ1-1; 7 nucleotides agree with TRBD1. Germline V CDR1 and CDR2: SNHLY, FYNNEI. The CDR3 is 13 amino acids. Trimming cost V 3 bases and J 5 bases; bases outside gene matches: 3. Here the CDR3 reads CASSERGPTEAFF. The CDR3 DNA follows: TGTGCCAGCAGTGAGAGGGGGCCAACTGAAGCTTTCTTT. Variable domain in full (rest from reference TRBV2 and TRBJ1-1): EPEVTQTPSHQVTQMGQEVILRCVPISNHLYFYWYRQILGQKVEFLVSFYNNEISEKSEIFDDQFSVERPDGSNFTLKIRSTKLEDSAMYFCASSERGPTEAFFGQGTRLTVV.

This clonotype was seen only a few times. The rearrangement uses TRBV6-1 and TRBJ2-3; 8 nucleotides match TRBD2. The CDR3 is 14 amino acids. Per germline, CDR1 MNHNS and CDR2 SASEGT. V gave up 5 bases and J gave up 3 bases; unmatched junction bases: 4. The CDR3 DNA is TGTGCCAGCAGTAAACTAGCGGCTACAGATACGCAGTATTTT. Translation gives CASSKLAATDTQYF.

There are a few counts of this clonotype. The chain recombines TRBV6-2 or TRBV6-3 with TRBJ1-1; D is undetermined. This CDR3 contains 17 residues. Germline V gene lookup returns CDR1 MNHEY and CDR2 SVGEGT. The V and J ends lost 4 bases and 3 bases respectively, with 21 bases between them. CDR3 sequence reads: CASSSRGRASKDTEAFF. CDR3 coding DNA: TGTGCCAGCAGTTCCCGGGGTAGAGCTTCGAAGGACACTGAAGCTTTCTTT.

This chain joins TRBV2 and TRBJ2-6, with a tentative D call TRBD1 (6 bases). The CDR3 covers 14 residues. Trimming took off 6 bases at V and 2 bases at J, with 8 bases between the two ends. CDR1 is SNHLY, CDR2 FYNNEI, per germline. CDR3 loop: CASRDSAGANVLTF. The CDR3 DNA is TGTGCCAGCAGGGACAGTGCTGGGGCCAACGTCCTGACTTTC.

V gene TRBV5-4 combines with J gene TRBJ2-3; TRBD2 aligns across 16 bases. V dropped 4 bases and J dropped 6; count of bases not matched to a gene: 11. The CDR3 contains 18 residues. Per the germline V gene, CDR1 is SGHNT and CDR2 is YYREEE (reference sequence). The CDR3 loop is CASSHGTSGGAVRDTQYF. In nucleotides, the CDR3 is TGTGCCAGCAGCCACGGGACTAGCGGGGGGGCGGTGAGGGATACGCAGTATTTT.

CDR3 sequence: CASRPGLDSKQYF. The CDR3 DNA sequence: TGTGCCAGCAGACCAGGACTGGATTCGAAGCAGTACTTC. The J gene is TRBJ2-7, the V gene TRBV6-5; D is perhaps TRBD2 (5 bases). Trimming stripped 6 bases from V and 8 bases from J, with 17 bases between. The germline V gene encodes CDR1 MNHEY and CDR2 SVGAGI. The CDR3 length is 13 residues.

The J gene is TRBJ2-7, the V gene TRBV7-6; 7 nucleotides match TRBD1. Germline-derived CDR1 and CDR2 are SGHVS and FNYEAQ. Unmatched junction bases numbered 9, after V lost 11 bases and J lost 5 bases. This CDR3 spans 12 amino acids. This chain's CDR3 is CAGSEGADEQYF. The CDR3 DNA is TGTGCCGGGTCCGAGGGGGCGGACGAGCAGTACTTC. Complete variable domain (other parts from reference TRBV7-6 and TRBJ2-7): GAGVSQSPRYKVTKRGQDVALRCDPISGHVSLYWYRQALGQGPEFLTYFNYEAQQDKSGLPNDRFSAERPEGSISTLTIQRTEQRDSAMYRCAGSEGADEQYFGPGTRLTVT.

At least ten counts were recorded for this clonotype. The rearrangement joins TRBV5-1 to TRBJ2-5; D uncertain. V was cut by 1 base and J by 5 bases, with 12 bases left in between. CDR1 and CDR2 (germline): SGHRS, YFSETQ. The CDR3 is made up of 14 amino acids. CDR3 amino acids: CASSLSGSGETQYF. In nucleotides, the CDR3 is TGCGCCAGCAGCTTGTCGGGCTCGGGCGAGACCCAGTACTTC. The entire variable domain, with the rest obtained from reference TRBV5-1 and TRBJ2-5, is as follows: KAGVTQTPRYLIKTRGQQVTLSCSPISGHRSVSWYQQTPGQGLQFLFEYFSETQRNKGNFPGRFSGRQFSNSRSEMNVSTLELGDSALYLCASSLSGSGETQYFGPGTRLLVL.

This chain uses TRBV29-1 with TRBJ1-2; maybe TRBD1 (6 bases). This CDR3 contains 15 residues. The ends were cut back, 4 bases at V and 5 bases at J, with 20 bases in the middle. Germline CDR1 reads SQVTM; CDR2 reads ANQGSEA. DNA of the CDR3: TGCAGCGTTGGGACCAGTCAATCCAGGGGTTATGGCTACACCTTC. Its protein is CSVGTSQSRGYGYTF. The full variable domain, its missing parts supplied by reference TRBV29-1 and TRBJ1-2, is SAVISQKPSRDICQRGTSLTIQCQVDSQVTMMFWYRQQPGQSLTLIATANQGSEATYESGFVIDKFPISRPNLTFSTLTVSNMSPEDSSIYLCSVGTSQSRGYGYTFGSGTRLTVV.

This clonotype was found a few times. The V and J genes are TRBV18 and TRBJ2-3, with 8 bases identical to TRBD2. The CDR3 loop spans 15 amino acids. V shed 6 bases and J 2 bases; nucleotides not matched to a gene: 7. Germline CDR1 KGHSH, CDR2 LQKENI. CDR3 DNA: TGTGCCAGCTCTATAGCGGGACCCTCCACAGATACGCAGTATTTT. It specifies CASSIAGPSTDTQYF.

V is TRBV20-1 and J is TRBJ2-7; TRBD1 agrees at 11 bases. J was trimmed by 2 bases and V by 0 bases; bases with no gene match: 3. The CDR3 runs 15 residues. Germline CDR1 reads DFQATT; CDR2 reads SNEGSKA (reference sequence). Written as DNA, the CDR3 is TGCAGTGCTAGAGATCGGGACAGGGGGACCTACGAGCAGTACTTC. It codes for CSARDRDRGTYEQYF.